This entry features one T cell receptor (beta chain) sequence. The antigen is undetermined. These data originate in a study of cytomegalovirus exposure and HLA in healthy donors. The overall study: Earlier work reported 117 million unique TCR beta sequences from 150 million to 200 million T cells. Overall study findings and caveats: Available immune exposure information was restricted to CMV serostatus only.

Healthy bone marrow donors supplied every sample. The PCR used 60 Vbeta and 13 Jbeta primers. TCRdb keeps only in-frame clones here, not all; method: immunoSEQ multiplex PCR. The sample contains 150,000 to 200,000 clones, more than 70% of which appear only once. The CDR3 has 14 amino acids. The V segment lost 0 bases and the J segment 3 bases; nucleotides outside the gene matches: 1. Germline V lookup: CDR1 SGHNT, CDR2 YYREEE (reference sequence). The sample taken for sequencing was PBMCs. This TCR derives from a boy younger than 18 in good health and CMV-seronegative. The chain has TRBV5-4 and TRBJ2-7; 9 bases are shared with TRBD1. CDR3: CASSLAGQGYEQYF. CDR3 nucleotide sequence: TGTGCCAGCAGCTTGGCGGGACAGGGCTACGAGCAGTACTTC.